This T cell receptor beta chain was identified during a study of blood T cell repertoires in COVID-19. Whole-study context: Material from acute and convalescent COVID-19 was sourced from the United States, Italy and Spain.

Produced via immunoSEQ multiplex PCR; TCRdb's table is partial and in-frame only. This table holds fewer than 250,000 clones, about 86% found once. This clone has at least ten counts. Cohort placement rested on clinical history that participants reported themselves. The CDR3 covers 15 residues. Germline V gene lookup returns CDR1 MDHEN and CDR2 SYDVKM. V shed 5 bases and J 5 bases; nucleotides not matched to a gene: 8. J is TRBJ1-1 and V is TRBV28, with 10 bases that match TRBD1. The receptor's source is a middle-aged woman with acute COVID-19. Sequenced material: PBMCs or T cells enriched from blood (not recorded which). CDR3 bases: TGTGCCAGCAGTGGGACAGGGGAGGGTAAGACTGAAGCTTTCTTT. It translates to CASSGTGEGKTEAFF.